This T cell receptor (beta chain) was captured by sequencing in a study of shared clonotypes between healthy human individuals. Study results and limitations: Generally, naive subsets came out with larger estimated richness than memory subsets.

Germline CDR1 GTSNPN, CDR2 SVGIG (reference sequence). The CDR3 is 14 residues long. V shed 2 bases and J shed 3 bases, with 13 bases lying between them. Each subset's genomic DNA was split evenly across several immunoSEQ plates. The assay was immunoSEQ multiplex PCR, and TCRdb's table has in-frame clones only and misses some. The profile shows about 710,000 clones, approximately 73% of them singletons. Remarks on this clone: Its cognate antigen is unknown.

The receptor's source is a woman in her twenties or thirties in good health. V is TRBV30 and J is TRBJ2-5, with a possible D match to TRBD1 (5 bases). Sequenced material: memory CD4+ T cells sorted from blood. Subset here: CD45RA-negative fraction. CDR3 DNA: TGTGCCTGGAGTTGGTCAGGGCTGGAAGAGACCCAGTACTTC. It specifies CAWSWSGLEETQYF.